The clone carrying this TCR beta chain was seen only a few times. The assay was immunoSEQ multiplex PCR, and TCRdb's table has in-frame clones only and misses some. This sample has approximately 460,000 clones, with 80% to 90% found just once. The sample is drawn from a study of Ad26.COV2.S vaccination and SARS-CoV-2 variants. Turning to the study itself: Within the COV1001 Ad26.COV2.S trial arm, the donor was enrolled. In the study, Ad26.COV2.S was injected intramuscularly once, or twice 56 days apart.

The germline gives CDR1 SEHNR, CDR2 FQNEAQ (reference sequence). This CDR3 contains 13 residues. The ends were cut back, 3 bases at V and 3 bases at J, with 6 bases in the middle. The treatment was: about 20 received Ad26.COV2.S at low or high dose, single or two shots; about 5 received placebo; per-sample allocation not given. The investigators took samples on day 63 after the first vaccine or placebo injection. The sequence was obtained from a person between 18 and 60 years old who received the Ad26.COV2.S COVID-19 vaccine or a placebo. Specimen: peripheral blood, collected in a trial of Ad26.COV2.S vaccine versus placebo. The V call is TRBV7-9, the J call TRBJ1-5; weak D call: TRBD1 (5 bases). CDR3 bases: TGTGCCAGCAGCTTGGGGCCCAATCAGCCCCAGCATTTT. This translates into CASSLGPNQPQHF.